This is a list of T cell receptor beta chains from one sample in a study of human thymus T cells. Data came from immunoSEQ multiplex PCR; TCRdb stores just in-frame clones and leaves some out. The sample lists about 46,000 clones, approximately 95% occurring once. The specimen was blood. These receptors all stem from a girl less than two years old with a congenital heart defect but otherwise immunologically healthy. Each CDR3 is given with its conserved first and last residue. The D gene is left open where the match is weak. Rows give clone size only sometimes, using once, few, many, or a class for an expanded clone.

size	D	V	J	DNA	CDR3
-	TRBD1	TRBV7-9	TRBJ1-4	TGTGCCAGCAGCTTACGACTAGGGGGCCCTAATGAAAAACTGTTTTTT	CASSLRLGGPNEKLFF
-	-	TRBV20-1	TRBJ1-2	TGCAGTGCTCCCCGGGGGAATAAGGAGACCTTC	CSAPRGNKETF
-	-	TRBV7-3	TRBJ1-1	TGTGCCAGCAGCTTTAGTGCTAACACTGAAGCTTTCTTT	CASSFSANTEAFF
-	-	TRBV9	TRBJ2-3	TGTGCCAGCAGCGCTAGGGGGAGCACAGATACGCAGTATTTT	CASSARGSTDTQYF
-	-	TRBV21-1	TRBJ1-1	TGTGCCAGCAGCCCCCGGGTTTTGAACACTGAAGCTTTCTTT	CASSPRVLNTEAFF
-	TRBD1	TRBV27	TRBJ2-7	TGTGCCAGCAGGCCACCGGGACAGGGGAACCCCTACGAGCAGTACTTC	CASRPPGQGNPYEQYF
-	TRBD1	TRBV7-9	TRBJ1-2	TGTGCCAGCAGCTTGGCGAGAGACAGGGCAAATAACTATGGCTACACCTTC	CASSLARDRANNYGYTF
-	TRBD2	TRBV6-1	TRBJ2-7	TGTGCCAGCAGTGAATGGGGGGAGGGAAGGGACTACGAGCAGTACTTT	CASSEWGEGRDYEQYF
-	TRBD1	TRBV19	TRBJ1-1	TGTGCCAGTAGTATAGGGGACAGGGGGCCATGGAGGGGTGAAGCTTTCTTT	CASSIGDRGPWRGEAFF
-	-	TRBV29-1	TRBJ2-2	TGCAGCGTTGGGCCGGGGGCCGGGGAGCTGTTTTTT	CSVGPGAGELFF
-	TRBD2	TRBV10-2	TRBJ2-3	TGCGCCAGCAGTCGGACTAGCGGGGGAAGCACAGATACGCAGTATTTT	CASSRTSGGSTDTQYF
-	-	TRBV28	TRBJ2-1	TGTGCCAGCAGTAGGAGGACACAAGGTGCTGGTGAGCAGTTCTTC	CASSRRTQGAGEQFF
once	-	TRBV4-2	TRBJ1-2	TGTGCCAGCAGCCAAGCTCGGGACGGCTATGGCTACACCTTC	CASSQARDGYGYTF
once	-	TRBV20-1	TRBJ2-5	TGCAGTGCTAGGGAGGTGACCCAGTACTTC	CSAREVTQYF
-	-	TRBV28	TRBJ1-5	TGTGCCAGCAGTTTTTCGAGAGAGAGGAATCAGCCCCAGCATTTT	CASSFSRERNQPQHF
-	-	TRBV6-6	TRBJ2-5	TGTGCCAGCAGTTACTCCGTCGAGACCCAGTACTTC	CASSYSVETQYF
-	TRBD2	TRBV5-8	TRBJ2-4	TGTGCCAGCAGCTCCCCAAGCGGGAGATACATTCAGTACTTC	CASSSPSGRYIQYF
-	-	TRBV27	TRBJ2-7	TGTGCCAGCAGTTTATCGATTGCTAGCGAGCAGTACTTC	CASSLSIASEQYF
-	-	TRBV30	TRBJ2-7	TGTGCCTGGACATCGGGGGCAGGCAACTACGAGCAGTACTTC	CAWTSGAGNYEQYF
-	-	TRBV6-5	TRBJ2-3	TGTGCCAGCAGTTACTCTAAGTGGACCATCGATACGCAGTATTTT	CASSYSKWTIDTQYF
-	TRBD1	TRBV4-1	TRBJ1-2	TGCGCCAGCAGCCAAGAACTACAGGGGTACTATGGCTACACCTTC	CASSQELQGYYGYTF
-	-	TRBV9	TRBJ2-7	TGTGCCAGCAGCGTAGAGGCAGGGATGTACGAGCAGTACTTC	CASSVEAGMYEQYF
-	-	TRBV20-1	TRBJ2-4	TGCAGTACCGGCACCAAAAACATTCAGTACTTC	CSTGTKNIQYF
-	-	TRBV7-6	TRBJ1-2	TGTGCCAGCAGCTTAGGTGGCAGGGGCGATGGCTACACCTTC	CASSLGGRGDGYTF
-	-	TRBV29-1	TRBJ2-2	TGCAGCGTTGTGATCAGGGGGGACACCGGGGAGCTGTTTTTT	CSVVIRGDTGELFF
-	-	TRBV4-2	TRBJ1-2	TGTGCCAGCAGACCCAGGGTAAACTATGGCTACACCTTC	CASRPRVNYGYTF
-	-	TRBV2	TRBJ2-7	TGTGCCAGCAGTGACTGGTACGAGCAGTACTTC	CASSDWYEQYF
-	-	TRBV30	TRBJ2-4	TGTGCCTGGAGGACAGAAAACATTCAGTACTTC	CAWRTENIQYF
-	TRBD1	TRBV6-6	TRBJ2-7	TGTGCCAGCAGTCTACCGACAGGGGTTCCGACCTACGAGCAGTACTTC	CASSLPTGVPTYEQYF
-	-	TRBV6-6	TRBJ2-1	TGTGCCAGCAGTTACACCCCACAGGGTTGGGACAATGAGCAGTTCTTC	CASSYTPQGWDNEQFF
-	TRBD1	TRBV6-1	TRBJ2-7	TGTGCCAGCGGGGGACAGGGCTACGAGCAGTACTTC	CASGGQGYEQYF
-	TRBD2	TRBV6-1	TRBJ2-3	TGTGCCAGTGCTCTAGCGGGAGGGGGCACAGATACGCAGTATTTT	CASALAGGGTDTQYF
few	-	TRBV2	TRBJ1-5	TGTGCCACCAGGACCGAAGTGAATCAGCCCCAGCATTTT	CATRTEVNQPQHF
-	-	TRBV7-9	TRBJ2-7	TGTGCCAGCAGCCCACGGACTGGCCCCTACGAGCAGTACTTC	CASSPRTGPYEQYF
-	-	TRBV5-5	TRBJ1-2	TGTGCCAGCAGCACCCCTCGGGGAGCTAACTATGGCTACACCTTC	CASSTPRGANYGYTF
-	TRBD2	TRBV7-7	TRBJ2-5	TGTGCTAGCAGCTTAGGCCCAGGTCTCGGGAGGGAGACCCAGTACTTC	CASSLGPGLGRETQYF
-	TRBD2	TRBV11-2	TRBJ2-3	TGTGCCAGCAGCGCCGGGACTAGCGGGAGGGCGAGCACAGATACGCAGTATTTT	CASSAGTSGRASTDTQYF
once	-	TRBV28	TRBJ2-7	TGTGCCAGCGCCTTATCTAGTCCGCCCGAGCAGTACTTC	CASALSSPPEQYF
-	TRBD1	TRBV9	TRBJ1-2	TGTGCCAGCAGCTCTTCGGGACAGTCTCCTCGTGGCTACACCTTC	CASSSSGQSPRGYTF
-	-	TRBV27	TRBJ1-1	TGTGCCAGCAGTTTATCGGGACAAAACACTGAAGCTTTCTTT	CASSLSGQNTEAFF
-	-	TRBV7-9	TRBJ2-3	TGTGCCAGCAGCCCAGTTGGCGGGAGCACAGATACGCAGTATTTT	CASSPVGGSTDTQYF
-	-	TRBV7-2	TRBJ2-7	TGTGCCAGCAGCTCGGGAAGCTCCTACGAGCAGTACTTC	CASSSGSSYEQYF
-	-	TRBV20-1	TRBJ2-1	TGCAGTGCCAACAGGTTCAATGAGCAGTTCTTC	CSANRFNEQFF
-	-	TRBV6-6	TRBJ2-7	TGTGCCAGCAGTTACTCTAGCCCAGACACCTACGAGCAGTACTTC	CASSYSSPDTYEQYF
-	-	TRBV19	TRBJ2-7	TGTGCCAGTAGTATAGGTGCGGGGGCTTTGTGGGAGCAGTACTTC	CASSIGAGALWEQYF
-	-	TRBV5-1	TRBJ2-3	TGCGCCAGCAGCTTGGTGTCTAGAGCATTCACAGATACGCAGTATTTT	CASSLVSRAFTDTQYF
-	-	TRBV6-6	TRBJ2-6	TGTGCCAGCAGGACCCCGGGGGCGCGAGGGGCCAACGTCCTGACTTTC	CASRTPGARGANVLTF
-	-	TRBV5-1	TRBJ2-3	TGCGCCAGCAGCTTCGGCGGGAGCACAGATACGCAGTATTTT	CASSFGGSTDTQYF
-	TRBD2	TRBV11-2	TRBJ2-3	TGTGCCAGCAGCTTCCTAGCGGGAGGGCAGTATTTT	CASSFLAGGQYF
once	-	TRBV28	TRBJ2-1	TGTGCCAGCAGTTTATTACTCTCCATTTACGGCAGCTCCTACAATGAGCAGTTCTTC	CASSLLLSIYGSSYNEQFF
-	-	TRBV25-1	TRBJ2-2	TGTGCCAGCAGTCCTCTCCTTCCGGGGCGTGGAGGGGAGCTGTTTTTT	CASSPLLPGRGGELFF
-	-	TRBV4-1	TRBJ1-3	TGCGCCAGCAGCCATGCGAAGGAGGGAAACACCATATATTTT	CASSHAKEGNTIYF
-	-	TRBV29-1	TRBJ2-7	TGCAGCGCCTTGGGACCCGCCGGCTACGAGCAGTACTTC	CSALGPAGYEQYF
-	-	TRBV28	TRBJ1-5	TGTGCCAGCAAAGCCCCAGGGTTTAGCAATCAGCCCCAGCATTTT	CASKAPGFSNQPQHF
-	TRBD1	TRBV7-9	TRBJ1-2	TGTGCCAGCAGGGGGACAGAACATGGCTACACCTTC	CASRGTEHGYTF
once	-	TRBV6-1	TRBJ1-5	TGTGCCAGCATCAGGGATCTCAATCAGCCCCAGCATTTT	CASIRDLNQPQHF
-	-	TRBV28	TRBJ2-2	TGTGCCAGCAGTTTACCGGGGGCCGGGGAGCTGTTTTTT	CASSLPGAGELFF
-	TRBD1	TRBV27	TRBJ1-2	TGTGCCAGCAGTTCACCCGGGACAGGGGGTTATGGCTACACCTTC	CASSSPGTGGYGYTF
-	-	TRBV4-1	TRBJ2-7	TGCGCCAGCAGCCAACTCCAGCGATACGGCTACGAGCAGTACTTC	CASSQLQRYGYEQYF
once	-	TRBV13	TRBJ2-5	TGTGCCAGCAGCCATTGGTACAACCCTCCCGAGACCCAGTACTTC	CASSHWYNPPETQYF